This T cell receptor beta chain derives from a study of somatic mutations in cytotoxic T cells in rheumatoid arthritis. After CD4+ and CD8+ cells were isolated by positive magnetic bead selection, their purity was checked by flow cytometry. This clone was observed a handful of times. Other DNA sequences in this specimen translate into the identical CDR3. Clones were read by immunoSEQ multiplex PCR, and TCRdb kept only the in-frame ones, dropping some. The sample has roughly 20,000 clones, 74% seen once; the top ten hold about 5%. CDR1 is SGHTA and CDR2 is FQGNSA in the germline V gene. The CDR3 is 16 amino acids. The V gene lost 4 bases and the J gene lost 0 bases, with 13 bases spanning the gap.

This sequence originates from a man in his sixties in good health. Sequencing used CD8+ T cells sorted from blood. The chain carries TRBV7-2 and TRBJ2-1, with D possibly TRBD1 on 6 matching bases. The CDR3 coding sequence is TGTGCCAGCAGCTGGGGGCAGGGTGGCTCCTACAATGAGCAGTTCTTC. It codes for CASSWGQGGSYNEQFF.